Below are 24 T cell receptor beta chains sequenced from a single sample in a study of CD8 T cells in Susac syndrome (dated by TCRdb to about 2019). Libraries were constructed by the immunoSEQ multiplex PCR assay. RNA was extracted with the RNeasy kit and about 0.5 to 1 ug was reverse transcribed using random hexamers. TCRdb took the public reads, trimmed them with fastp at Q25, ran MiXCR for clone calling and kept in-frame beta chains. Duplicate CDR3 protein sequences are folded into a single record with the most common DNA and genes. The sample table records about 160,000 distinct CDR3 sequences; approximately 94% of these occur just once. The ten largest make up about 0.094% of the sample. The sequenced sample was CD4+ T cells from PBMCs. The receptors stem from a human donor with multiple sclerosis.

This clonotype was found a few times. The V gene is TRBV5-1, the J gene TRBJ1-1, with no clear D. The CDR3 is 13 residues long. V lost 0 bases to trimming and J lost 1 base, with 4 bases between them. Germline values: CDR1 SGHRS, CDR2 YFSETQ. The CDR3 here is CASSLAQNTEAFF. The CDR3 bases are TGCGCCAGCAGCTTGGCCCAGAACACTGAAGCTTTCTTT.

CDR3 sequence: CSARGGGDTEAFF. The CDR3 DNA reads as TGCAGTGCTAGAGGAGGGGGTGACACTGAAGCTTTCTTT. The V call is TRBV20-1, the J call TRBJ1-1; the D gene is possibly TRBD1 (6 bases). The V gene lost 1 base and the J gene lost 3 bases, with 9 bases spanning the gap. Germline V CDR1 and CDR2: DFQATT, SNEGSKA (reference sequence). The CDR3 contains 13 residues.

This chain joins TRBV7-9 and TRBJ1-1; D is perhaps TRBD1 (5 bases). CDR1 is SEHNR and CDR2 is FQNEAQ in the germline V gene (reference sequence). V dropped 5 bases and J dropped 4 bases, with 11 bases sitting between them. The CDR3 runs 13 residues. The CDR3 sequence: CASSPSGGTEAFF. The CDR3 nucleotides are TGTGCCAGCAGCCCAAGCGGGGGCACTGAAGCTTTCTTT.

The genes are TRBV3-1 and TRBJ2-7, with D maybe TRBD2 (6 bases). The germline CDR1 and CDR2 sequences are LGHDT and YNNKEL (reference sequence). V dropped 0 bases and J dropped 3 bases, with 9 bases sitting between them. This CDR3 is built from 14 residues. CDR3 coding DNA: TGTGCCAGCAGCCAAGATCGGAGGGTCTACGAGCAGTACTTC. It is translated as CASSQDRRVYEQYF.

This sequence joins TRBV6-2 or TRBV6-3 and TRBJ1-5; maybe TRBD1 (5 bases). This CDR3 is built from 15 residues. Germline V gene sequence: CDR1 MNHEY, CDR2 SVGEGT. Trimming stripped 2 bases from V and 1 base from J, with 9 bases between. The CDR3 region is CASSYLGGSNQPQHF. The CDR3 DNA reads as TGTGCCAGCAGTTACCTGGGGGGAAGCAATCAGCCCCAGCATTTT.

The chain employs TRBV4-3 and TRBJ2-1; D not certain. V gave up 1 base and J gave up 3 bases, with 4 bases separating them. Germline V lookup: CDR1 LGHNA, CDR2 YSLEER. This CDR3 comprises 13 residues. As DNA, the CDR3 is TGCGCCAGCAGCCAAGCCCTCTACAATGAGCAGTTCTTC. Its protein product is CASSQALYNEQFF.

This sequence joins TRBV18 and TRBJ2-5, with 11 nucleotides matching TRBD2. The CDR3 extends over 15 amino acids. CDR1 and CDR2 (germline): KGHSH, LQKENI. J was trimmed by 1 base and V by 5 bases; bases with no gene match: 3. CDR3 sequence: CASSWGTSGQETQYF. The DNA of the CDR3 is TGTGCCAGCTCATGGGGGACTAGCGGCCAAGAGACCCAGTACTTC.

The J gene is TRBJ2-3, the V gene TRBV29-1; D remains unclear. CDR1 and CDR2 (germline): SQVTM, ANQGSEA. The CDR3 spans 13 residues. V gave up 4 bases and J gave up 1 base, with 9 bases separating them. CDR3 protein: CSVVTRGTDTQYF. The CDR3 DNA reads TGCAGCGTTGTGACAAGGGGCACAGATACGCAGTATTTT.

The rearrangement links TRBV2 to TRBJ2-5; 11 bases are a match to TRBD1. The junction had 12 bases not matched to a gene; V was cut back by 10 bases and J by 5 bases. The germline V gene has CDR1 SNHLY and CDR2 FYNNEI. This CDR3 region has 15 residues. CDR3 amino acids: CANSRIGQGAETQYF. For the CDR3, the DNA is TGTGCCAACAGCCGTATTGGACAGGGGGCGGAGACCCAGTACTTC.

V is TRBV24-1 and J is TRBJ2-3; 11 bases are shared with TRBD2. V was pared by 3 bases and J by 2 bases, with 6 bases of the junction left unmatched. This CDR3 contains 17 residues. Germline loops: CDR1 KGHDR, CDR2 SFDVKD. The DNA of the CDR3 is TGTGCCACCAGTGATGATGGGACTAGCGGATCCACAGATACGCAGTATTTT. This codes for CATSDDGTSGSTDTQYF.

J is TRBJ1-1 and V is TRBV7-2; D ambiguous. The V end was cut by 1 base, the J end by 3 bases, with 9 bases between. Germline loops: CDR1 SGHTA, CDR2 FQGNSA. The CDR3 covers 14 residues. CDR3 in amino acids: CASSLGVEYTEAFF. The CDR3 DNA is TGTGCCAGCAGCTTAGGGGTTGAGTACACTGAAGCTTTCTTT.

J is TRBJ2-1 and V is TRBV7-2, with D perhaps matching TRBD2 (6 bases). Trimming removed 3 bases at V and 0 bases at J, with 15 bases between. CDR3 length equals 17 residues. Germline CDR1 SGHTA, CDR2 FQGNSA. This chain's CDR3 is CASSFRLVQSSYNEQFF. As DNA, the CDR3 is TGTGCCAGCAGCTTCCGACTAGTACAGAGCTCCTACAATGAGCAGTTCTTC.

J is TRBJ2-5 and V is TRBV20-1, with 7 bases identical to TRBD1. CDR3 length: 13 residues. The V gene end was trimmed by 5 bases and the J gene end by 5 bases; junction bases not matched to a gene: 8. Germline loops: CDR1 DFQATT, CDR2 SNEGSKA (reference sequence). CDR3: CSAPRQGMETQYF. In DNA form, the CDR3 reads TGCAGTGCTCCCCGACAGGGCATGGAGACCCAGTACTTC.

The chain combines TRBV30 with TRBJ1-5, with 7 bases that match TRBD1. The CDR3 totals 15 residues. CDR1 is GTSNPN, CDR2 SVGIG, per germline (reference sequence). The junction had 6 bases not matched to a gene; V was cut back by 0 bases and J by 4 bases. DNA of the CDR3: TGTGCCTGGAGTGTTTTTGGGACAGCGAATCAGCCCCAGCATTTT. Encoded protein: CAWSVFGTANQPQHF.

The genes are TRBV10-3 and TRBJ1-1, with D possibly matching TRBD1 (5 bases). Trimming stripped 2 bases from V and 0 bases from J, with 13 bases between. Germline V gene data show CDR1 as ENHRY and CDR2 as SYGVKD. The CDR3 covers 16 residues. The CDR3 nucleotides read TGTGCCATCAGTGAGGCACCTGGGGGGGTGAACACTGAAGCTTTCTTT. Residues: CAISEAPGGVNTEAFF.

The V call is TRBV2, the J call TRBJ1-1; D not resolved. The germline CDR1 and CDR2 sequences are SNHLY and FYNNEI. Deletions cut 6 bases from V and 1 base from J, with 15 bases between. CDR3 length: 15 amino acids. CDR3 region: CASSPTEGANTEAFF. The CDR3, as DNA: TGTGCCAGCAGCCCAACAGAGGGTGCGAACACTGAAGCTTTCTTT.

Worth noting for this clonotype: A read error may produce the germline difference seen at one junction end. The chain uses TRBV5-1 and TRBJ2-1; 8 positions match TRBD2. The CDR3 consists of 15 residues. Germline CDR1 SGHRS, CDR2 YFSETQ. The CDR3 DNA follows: TGCGCCAGCAGCCCGGGGGGGTACTCCTACAATAAGCAGTTCTTC. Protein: CASSPGGYSYNKQFF.

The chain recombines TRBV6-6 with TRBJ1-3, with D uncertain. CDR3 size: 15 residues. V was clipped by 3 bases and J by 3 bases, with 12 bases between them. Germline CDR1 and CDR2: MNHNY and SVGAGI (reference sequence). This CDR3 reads CASSYEWAGGNTIYF. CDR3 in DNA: TGTGCCAGCAGTTATGAGTGGGCGGGTGGAAACACCATATATTTT.

Here the CDR3 DNA reads TGTGCTAGTGGTGCAGGAATTTCCTCTGGGGCCAACGTCCTGACTTTC. Residues: CASGAGISSGANVLTF. The chain recombines TRBV12-5 with TRBJ2-6; D unresolved. This CDR3 is 16 amino acids long. Trimming left V 5 bases short and J 0 bases short, with 11 bases between. The germline V gene encodes CDR1 LGHNT and CDR2 FRNRAP.

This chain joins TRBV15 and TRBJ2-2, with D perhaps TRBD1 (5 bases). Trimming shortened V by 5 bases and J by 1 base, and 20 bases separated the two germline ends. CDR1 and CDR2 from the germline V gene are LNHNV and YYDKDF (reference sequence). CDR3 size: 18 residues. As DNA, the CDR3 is TGTGCCACCAGCGGACCGAAATACCGAGGACAGAACACCGGGGAGCTGTTTTTT. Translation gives CATSGPKYRGQNTGELFF.

CDR3 DNA sequence: TGTGCCAGCAGCGTCTCCTTCAATCAGCCCCAGCATTTT. It yields the protein CASSVSFNQPQHF. The rearrangement uses TRBV9 and TRBJ1-5; D gene uncertain. V was shortened by 2 bases and J by 3 bases, with 6 bases between the two germline ends. CDR3 length equals 13 residues. The germline gives CDR1 SGDLS, CDR2 YYNGEE.

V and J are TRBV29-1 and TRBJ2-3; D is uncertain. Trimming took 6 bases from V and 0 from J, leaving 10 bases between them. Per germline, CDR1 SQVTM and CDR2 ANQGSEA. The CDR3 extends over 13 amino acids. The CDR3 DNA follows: TGCAGCGTAGAGACCCCGAGCACAGATACGCAGTATTTT. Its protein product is CSVETPSTDTQYF.

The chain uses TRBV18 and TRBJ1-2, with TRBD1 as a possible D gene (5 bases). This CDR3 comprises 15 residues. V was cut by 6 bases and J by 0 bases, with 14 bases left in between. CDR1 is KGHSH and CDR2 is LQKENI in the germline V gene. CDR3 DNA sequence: TGTGCCAGCTCCCCCTACGGACAAGCTAACTATGGCTACACCTTC. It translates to CASSPYGQANYGYTF.

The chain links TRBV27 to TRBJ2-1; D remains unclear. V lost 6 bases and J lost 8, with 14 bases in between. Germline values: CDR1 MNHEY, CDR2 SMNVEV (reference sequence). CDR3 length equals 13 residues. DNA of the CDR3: TGTGCCAGCAGATCCAACGCTGGGGATGAGCAGTTCTTC. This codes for CASRSNAGDEQFF.